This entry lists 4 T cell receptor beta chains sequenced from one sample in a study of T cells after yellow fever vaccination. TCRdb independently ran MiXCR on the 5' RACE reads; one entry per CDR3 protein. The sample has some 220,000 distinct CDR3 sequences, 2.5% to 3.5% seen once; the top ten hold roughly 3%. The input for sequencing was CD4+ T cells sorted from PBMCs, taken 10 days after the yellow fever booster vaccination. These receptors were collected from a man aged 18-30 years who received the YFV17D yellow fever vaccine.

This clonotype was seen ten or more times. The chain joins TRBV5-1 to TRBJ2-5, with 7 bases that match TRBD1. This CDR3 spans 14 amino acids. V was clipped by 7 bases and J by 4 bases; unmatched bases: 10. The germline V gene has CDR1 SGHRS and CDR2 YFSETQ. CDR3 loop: CASSDRGRGETQYF. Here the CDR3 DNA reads TGCGCCAGCTCGGATAGGGGGCGCGGAGAGACCCAGTACTTC. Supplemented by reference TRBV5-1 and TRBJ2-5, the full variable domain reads KAGVTQTPRYLIKTRGQQVTLSCSPISGHRSVSWYQQTPGQGLQFLFEYFSETQRNKGNFPGRFSGRQFSNSRSEMNVSTLELGDSALYLCASSDRGRGETQYFGPGTRLLVL.

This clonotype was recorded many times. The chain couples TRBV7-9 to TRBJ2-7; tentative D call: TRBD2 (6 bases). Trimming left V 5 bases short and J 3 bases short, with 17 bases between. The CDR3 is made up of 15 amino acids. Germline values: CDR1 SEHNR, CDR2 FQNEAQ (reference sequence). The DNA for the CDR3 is TGTGCCAGCAGCCCGAAACTAGCTAAAGGCTACGAGCAGTACTTC. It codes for CASSPKLAKGYEQYF.

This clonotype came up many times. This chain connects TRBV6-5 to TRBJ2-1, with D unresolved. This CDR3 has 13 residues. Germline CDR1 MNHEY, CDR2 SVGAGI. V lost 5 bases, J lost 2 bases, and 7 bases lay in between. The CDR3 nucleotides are TGTGCCAGCAGTCTCAGGCCCTACAATGAGCAGTTCTTC. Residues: CASSLRPYNEQFF.

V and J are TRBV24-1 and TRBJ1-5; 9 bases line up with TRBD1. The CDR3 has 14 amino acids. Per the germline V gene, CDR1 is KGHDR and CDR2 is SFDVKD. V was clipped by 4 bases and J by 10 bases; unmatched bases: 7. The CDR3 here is CATSDPGQGDPQHF. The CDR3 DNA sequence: TGTGCCACCAGTGACCCGGGACAGGGAGATCCCCAGCATTTT.